Each of the 15 T cell receptor beta chains below was sequenced from the same sample in a study of T cell responses to AZD1222 COVID-19 vaccine. Measured with immunoSEQ multiplex PCR; TCRdb has only the in-frame clones, and not every one. The data contain 130,000 to 150,000 clones, 75% to 90% of them singletons. This specimen consisted of peripheral blood, obtained on day 0 of AZD1222 vaccination. The receptors were gathered from an adult in good health.

The DNA of the CDR3 is TGTGCCAGCAGCCAATTGGATCTTTTGGGGGCCACAGATACGCAGTATTTT. Translating gives CASSQLDLLGATDTQYF. The genes are TRBV3-1 (or the pseudogene TRBV3-2) and TRBJ2-3, with D tentatively TRBD1 (6 bases). In germline, CDR1 is LGHDT, CDR2 YNNKEL (reference sequence). The CDR3 loop spans 17 amino acids. Trimming left V 2 bases short and J 2 bases short, with 17 bases between.

In this sample, this clone turned up a few times. This sequence joins TRBV5-4 and TRBJ2-7, with D possibly being TRBD2 (5 bases). The germline gives CDR1 SGHNT, CDR2 YYREEE (reference sequence). The CDR3 length is 14 residues. Trimming stripped 0 bases from V and 1 base from J, with 8 bases between. DNA of the CDR3: TGTGCCAGCAGCTTGGCCCGGACTTCCTACGAGCAGTACTTC. The encoded protein is CASSLARTSYEQYF.

As regards this clone: The sample holds other DNA sequences that translate to the same CDR3. This chain joins TRBV15 and TRBJ1-1, with unresolved D. This CDR3 has 11 residues. Germline V gene data show CDR1 as LNHNV and CDR2 as YYDKDF (reference sequence). Trimming shortened V by 3 bases and J by 1 base, and 0 bases separated the two germline ends. The CDR3 DNA is TGTGCCACCAGCAGGAACACTGAAGCTTTCTTT. Its translation is CATSRNTEAFF. Filled out from reference TRBV15 and TRBJ1-1, the complete variable domain reads DAMVIQNPRYQVTQFGKPVTLSCSQTLNHNVMYWYQQKSSQAPKLLFHYYDKDFNNEADTPDNFQSRRPNTSFCFLDIRSPGLGDTAMYLCATSRNTEAFFGQGTRLTVV.

As DNA, the CDR3 is TGTGCCAGCAGCTTTCCGCGGCTAGCGGGAACCTGGGGGACAGATACGCAGTATTTT. It encodes CASSFPRLAGTWGTDTQYF. This chain uses TRBV7-2 with TRBJ2-3, with 9 bases lining up with TRBD2. V gave up 3 bases and J gave up 3 bases; unmatched junction bases: 16. The CDR3 loop spans 19 amino acids. The germline V gene encodes CDR1 SGHTA and CDR2 FQGNSA.

The chain joins TRBV7-9 to TRBJ1-4; D not certain. V lost 1 base to trimming and J lost 3 bases, with 12 bases between them. Germline values: CDR1 SEHNR, CDR2 FQNEAQ (reference sequence). This CDR3 spans 16 amino acids. Here the CDR3 reads CASSLVGERANEKLFF. The CDR3 DNA is TGTGCCAGCAGCTTAGTTGGGGAAAGAGCTAATGAAAAACTGTTTTTT. Complete variable domain (other parts from reference TRBV7-9 and TRBJ1-4): DTGVSQNPRHKITKRGQNVTFRCDPISEHNRLYWYRQTLGQGPEFLTYFQNEAQLEKSRLLSDRFSAERPKGSFSTLEIQRTEQGDSAMYLCASSLVGERANEKLFFGSGTQLSVL.

The CDR3 nucleotides are TGTGCCAGCAGCAGTTTATCTAACCAAGAGACCCAGTACTTC. Translating it yields CASSSLSNQETQYF. This chain connects TRBV4-2 to TRBJ2-5; D gene ambiguous. Germline CDR1 and CDR2: LGHNA and YNFKEQ. This CDR3 spans 14 amino acids. Trimming shortened V by 5 bases and J by 0 bases, and 10 bases separated the two germline ends.

CDR3 coding DNA: TGTGCCAGCAGTCCCCAGGGGTTATTAGGTCAGCCCCAGCATTTT. Translating it yields CASSPQGLLGQPQHF. V gene TRBV27 combines with J gene TRBJ1-5; possible D gene TRBD1, 6 bases. The CDR3 extends over 15 amino acids. Germline V gene data show CDR1 as MNHEY and CDR2 as SMNVEV (reference sequence). Trimming stripped 5 bases from V and 6 bases from J, with 17 bases between.

The chain links TRBV24-1 to TRBJ2-5; no clear D. Between the trimmed V and J ends, which lost 5 bases and 0 bases, there was a span of 12 bases. CDR3 length: 15 residues. CDR1 KGHDR and CDR2 SFDVKD come from the germline V gene. DNA for the CDR3: TGTGCCACCAGTGGGAACTTCCGAGACCAAGAGACCCAGTACTTC. Protein product: CATSGNFRDQETQYF.

The V call is TRBV19, the J call TRBJ1-3; D unresolved. Trimming shortened V by 7 bases and J by 4 bases, and 14 bases separated the two germline ends. This CDR3 contains 14 residues. The germline V gene encodes CDR1 LNHDA and CDR2 SQIVND (reference sequence). CDR3 residues: CASILGGSGNTIYF. CDR3 DNA: TGTGCCAGTATCCTGGGAGGATCCGGAAACACCATATATTTT.

This chain links TRBV5-1 with TRBJ2-2, with TRBD2 matching 9 bases. This CDR3 has 17 residues. Germline CDR1 is SGHRS and CDR2 is YFSETQ. Germline trimming cut 1 base from V and 4 bases from J; bases unmatched to any gene: 8. The CDR3 DNA reads as TGCGCCAGCAGCTTGAAAGTGGCGGGAGGGATCACCGGGGAGCTGTTTTTT. As protein: CASSLKVAGGITGELFF.

The chain carries TRBV18 and TRBJ2-2; possibly TRBD1 or TRBD2 for D (5 bases each). The CDR3 runs to 15 residues. The germline V gene encodes CDR1 KGHSH and CDR2 LQKENI. The germline V and J ends were trimmed by 2 bases and 3 bases, with 10 bases remaining between them. The CDR3 spells CASSPGGGDTGELFF. The CDR3 DNA is TGTGCCAGCTCACCAGGTGGGGGAGACACCGGGGAGCTGTTTTTT. The variable domain in full, completed from reference TRBV18 and TRBJ2-2, reads NAGVMQNPRHLVRRRGQEARLRCSPMKGHSHVYWYRQLPEEGLKFMVYLQKENIIDESGMPKERFSAEFPKEGPSILRIQQVVRGDSAAYFCASSPGGGDTGELFFGEGSRLTVL.

The rearrangement links TRBV7-9 to TRBJ2-1; 11 bases fit TRBD1. Germline CDR1 reads SEHNR; CDR2 reads FQNEAQ (reference sequence). The CDR3 has 12 amino acids. The V segment lost 3 bases and the J segment 14 bases; nucleotides outside the gene matches: 3. The CDR3 DNA is TGTGCCAGCAGCTTGGGGGACAGGGGGGAGTTCTTC. Translating it yields CASSLGDRGEFF.

This clone was recorded a few times. This rearrangement joins TRBV30 to TRBJ2-1; 14 bases are a match to TRBD2. CDR1 and CDR2 (germline): GTSNPN, SVGIG (reference sequence). This CDR3 is 18 amino acids long. Trimming removed 0 bases from V and 8 bases from J; junction bases left unmatched: 12. The CDR3 here is CAWSVLSRLAGGIDEQFF. For the CDR3, the DNA is TGTGCCTGGAGTGTACTTTCGAGACTAGCGGGGGGGATTGATGAGCAGTTCTTC.

The chain joins TRBV19 to TRBJ1-5, with D perhaps matching TRBD1 (5 bases). Germline V gives CDR1 LNHDA, CDR2 SQIVND (reference sequence). CDR3 length equals 14 residues. The V end was cut by 3 bases, the J end by 3 bases, with 9 bases between. CDR3 loop: CASSILGVNQPQHF. CDR3 DNA: TGTGCCAGTAGTATCTTAGGGGTCAATCAGCCCCAGCATTTT.

This chain links TRBV4-1 with TRBJ2-1, with 8 bases that match TRBD1. This CDR3 is 16 amino acids long. After removal of 2 bases from V and 9 bases from J, the junction contained 12 bases not matched to a gene. CDR1 and CDR2 from the germline V gene are MGHRA and YSYEKL. Here the CDR3 reads CASSQSRTGIKGEQFF. In DNA, the CDR3 is TGCGCCAGCAGCCAATCGAGGACAGGGATTAAGGGTGAGCAGTTCTTC.